Listed below are T cell receptor beta chains from one sample, sequenced in a study of blood T cell repertoires in COVID-19. The table came from immunoSEQ multiplex PCR; TCRdb's copy has only in-frame clones and leaves some out. Among about 140,000 clones, 77% were seen once, and the ten largest hold more than 8.5%. Sequenced: peripheral blood. Receptor source: a woman aged 45-60 years with active or convalescent COVID-19. CDR3s include the opening cysteine and the closing phenylalanine or tryptophan. D genes are given only for firm matches. Only some rows state a clone size, as once, few, many or a class for expanded clones.

clone size	D gene	V gene	J gene	CDR3 protein	CDR3 DNA
few	TRBD2	TRBV19	TRBJ2-3	CASSSSASGGKADTQYF	TGTGCCAGTAGTAGTTCGGCTAGCGGGGGGAAGGCAGATACGCAGTATTTT
few	TRBD1	TRBV15	TRBJ2-2	CATSRDRDSNTGELFF	TGTGCCACCAGCAGAGACCGGGACAGTAACACCGGGGAGCTGTTTTTT
NA	NA	TRBV4-1	TRBJ2-2	CASSQDIKRDTGELFF	TGCGCCAGCAGCCAAGATATAAAGAGGGACACCGGGGAGCTGTTTTTT
NA	NA	TRBV20-1	TRBJ1-1	CSAAGATEAFF	TGCAGTGCCGCAGGGGCCACTGAAGCTTTCTTT
NA	TRBD1	TRBV2	TRBJ1-5	CASCRQGHSNQPQHF	TGTGCCAGCTGCAGACAGGGTCATAGCAATCAGCCCCAGCATTTT
NA	NA	TRBV28	TRBJ1-1	CASSFRTGGIDEAFF	TGTGCCAGCAGTTTTAGAACAGGCGGGATTGATGAAGCTTTCTTT
NA	NA	TRBV4-3	TRBJ1-1	CASSQNRMNTEAFF	TGCGCCAGCAGCCAAAACAGGATGAACACTGAAGCTTTCTTT
NA	NA	TRBV10-3	TRBJ2-7	CAISESQNYEQYF	TGTGCCATCAGTGAGTCTCAGAACTACGAGCAGTACTTC
NA	TRBD1	TRBV3-1/TRBV3-2	TRBJ1-4	CASSQAGQANEKLFF	TGTGCCAGCAGCCAAGCGGGACAGGCTAATGAAAAACTGTTTTTT
NA	TRBD1	TRBV19	TRBJ1-1	CASSTLRQGALSGTEAFF	TGTGCCAGTAGTACCCTTAGACAGGGGGCCCTTTCGGGCACTGAAGCTTTCTTT
NA	NA	TRBV6-6	TRBJ2-7	CASSRSRETYEQYF	TGTGCCAGCAGCCGATCCCGGGAGACCTACGAGCAGTACTTC
NA	NA	TRBV28	TRBJ1-1	CASSFRENTEAFF	TGTGCCAGCAGTTTCCGGGAGAACACTGAAGCTTTCTTT
NA	NA	TRBV5-1	TRBJ2-7	CASSTVGGYEQYF	TGCGCCAGCAGCACCGTCGGGGGCTACGAGCAGTACTTC
NA	NA	TRBV21-1	TRBJ1-3	CASSKVPVGNTIYF	TGTGCCAGCAGCAAAGTCCCGGTTGGAAACACCATATATTTT
NA	NA	TRBV28	TRBJ1-1	CASSSPGLGSPRAFF	TGTGCCAGCAGTTCCCCGGGACTCGGATCCCCCCGGGCTTTCTTT
NA	TRBD1	TRBV19	TRBJ1-1	CASSIGGQWVTEAFF	TGTGCCAGTAGTATAGGGGGACAGTGGGTGACTGAAGCTTTCTTT
NA	NA	TRBV30	TRBJ2-3	CAWSGGTVTDTQYF	TGTGCCTGGAGTGGGGGGACTGTCACAGATACGCAGTATTTT
NA	NA	TRBV3-1/TRBV3-2	TRBJ2-2	CASSQQRQVTGELFF	TGTGCCAGCAGCCAACAAAGACAGGTCACCGGGGAGCTGTTTTTT
NA	NA	TRBV4-3	TRBJ2-3	CASSQVPGGTDTQYF	TGCGCCAGCAGCCAAGTACCAGGGGGCACAGATACGCAGTATTTT
NA	TRBD1	TRBV7-9	TRBJ1-3	CASSLARTGAGNTIYF	TGTGCCAGCAGCTTAGCCCGGACAGGGGCTGGAAACACCATATATTTT
NA	NA	TRBV25-1	TRBJ1-2	CASTKGGQFGYTF	TGTGCCAGCACCAAGGGGGGGCAATTTGGCTACACCTTC
NA	NA	TRBV18	TRBJ1-2	CASSPLAGADYGYTF	TGTGCCAGCTCACCACTGGCAGGGGCAGACTATGGCTACACCTTC
NA	NA	TRBV4-1	TRBJ2-3	CASSQEQADTQYF	TGCGCCAGCAGCCAAGAACAGGCGGATACGCAGTATTTT
NA	TRBD2	TRBV28	TRBJ2-2	CASSNPGGSTGELFF	TGTGCCAGCAGCAATCCGGGAGGGTCCACCGGGGAGCTGTTTTTT
NA	NA	TRBV14	TRBJ1-6	CASRNQGNSPLHF	TGTGCCAGCAGGAATCAGGGAAATTCACCCCTCCACTTT
NA	TRBD2	TRBV6-1	TRBJ2-7	CASSEPGGGGGYEQYF	TGTGCCAGCAGTGAGCCGGGGGGGGGAGGGGGCTACGAGCAGTACTTC
NA	TRBD1	TRBV20-1	TRBJ1-2	CSASTGGDGYTF	TGCAGTGCTAGTACAGGGGGCGATGGCTACACCTTC
NA	NA	TRBV3-1/TRBV3-2	TRBJ2-1	CASSQGLVGARSYNEQFF	TGTGCCAGCAGCCAGGGACTGGTGGGCGCTCGAAGCTACAATGAGCAGTTCTTC
NA	TRBD1	TRBV19	TRBJ1-1	CASSGGRTGGTEAFF	TGTGCCAGTAGCGGCGGACGGACAGGGGGCACTGAAGCTTTCTTT
NA	NA	TRBV21-1	TRBJ1-5	CASSKVTGVDQPQHF	TGTGCCAGCAGCAAAGTGACAGGGGTTGACCAGCCCCAGCATTTT
NA	TRBD1	TRBV7-2	TRBJ1-3	CASSSRDRVTGNTIYF	TGTGCCAGCAGCAGCCGGGACAGGGTAACGGGAAACACCATATATTTT
NA	NA	TRBV28	TRBJ2-1	CASSLWARTRPDNEQFF	TGTGCCAGCAGTTTGTGGGCCAGGACAAGACCGGACAATGAGCAGTTCTTC
NA	TRBD1	TRBV28	TRBJ1-2	CASSRTGTGGYGYTF	TGTGCCAGCAGTCGCACCGGGACAGGGGGTTATGGCTACACCTTC
NA	NA	TRBV2	TRBJ2-7	CASSRRTDSYEQYF	TGTGCCAGCAGTCGGAGGACCGACTCCTACGAGCAGTACTTC
once	TRBD1	TRBV5-1	TRBJ1-1	CASSSLRDRGRGTEAFF	TGCGCCAGCAGCTCTCTCCGGGACAGGGGGCGCGGGACTGAAGCTTTCTTT
NA	TRBD1	TRBV28	TRBJ1-4	CASSPNRGETNEKLFF	TGTGCCAGCAGCCCGAACAGGGGCGAGACTAATGAAAAACTGTTTTTT
few	NA	TRBV11-2	TRBJ1-3	CASSFPPQYSGNTIYF	TGTGCCAGCAGCTTTCCCCCGCAGTACTCTGGAAACACCATATATTTT
few	NA	TRBV6-5	TRBJ1-1	CASIGGLNTEAFF	TGTGCCAGCATCGGGGGTCTAAACACTGAAGCTTTCTTT
NA	TRBD1	TRBV5-1	TRBJ1-2	CASSGTGVGYGYTF	TGCGCCAGCAGCGGGACAGGGGTCGGGTATGGCTACACCTTC
few	TRBD1	TRBV28	TRBJ1-3	CASTDRGTGGNTIYF	TGTGCCAGCACCGATCGGGGGACAGGGGGAAACACCATATATTTT
NA	NA	TRBV30	TRBJ2-1	CAWSVGLGDNEQFF	TGTGCCTGGAGTGTAGGGCTAGGGGACAATGAGCAGTTCTTC
NA	NA	TRBV6-1	TRBJ2-2	CASSGRVAPGTGELFF	TGTGCCAGCAGTGGTCGGGTAGCCCCTGGAACCGGGGAGCTGTTTTTT
once	TRBD1	TRBV2	TRBJ1-5	CASSSTGTGLQPQHF	TGTGCCAGCAGTAGTACCGGGACAGGGTTGCAGCCCCAGCATTTT
NA	TRBD1	TRBV7-3	TRBJ1-1	CASSSTGTTEAFF	TGTGCCAGCAGCTCGACAGGGACCACTGAAGCTTTCTTT
NA	TRBD1	TRBV6-5	TRBJ1-4	CASTDTGGSEKLFF	TGTGCCAGCACCGACACAGGGGGCTCTGAAAAACTGTTTTTT
NA	NA	TRBV21-1	TRBJ2-7	CASSKLGMDYEQYF	TGTGCCAGCAGCAAATTGGGCATGGACTACGAGCAGTACTTC
NA	TRBD1	TRBV7-8	TRBJ1-5	CASSLGRGNQPQHF	TGTGCCAGCAGCTTAGGCAGGGGGAATCAGCCCCAGCATTTT
few	TRBD1	TRBV27	TRBJ2-7	CASSFFSGTANTYEQYF	TGTGCCAGCAGTTTCTTCTCCGGGACAGCAAACACCTACGAGCAGTACTTC
NA	TRBD2	TRBV11-2	TRBJ2-7	CASSSPSGPTYEQYF	TGTGCCAGCAGCTCCCCTAGCGGGCCCACCTACGAGCAGTACTTC
NA	TRBD1	TRBV20-1	TRBJ1-5	CSASGQGASNQPQHF	TGCAGTGCTAGTGGACAGGGGGCAAGCAATCAGCCCCAGCATTTT
NA	TRBD1	TRBV3-1/TRBV3-2	TRBJ1-1	CASSHRDRAFEAFF	TGTGCCAGCAGCCACCGGGACAGGGCTTTTGAAGCTTTCTTT
NA	NA	TRBV3-1/TRBV3-2	TRBJ1-2	CASSMDIYGYTF	TGTGCCAGCAGCATGGACATCTATGGCTACACCTTC
NA	TRBD2	TRBV4-2	TRBJ2-4	CASSQGGAKNIQYF	TGTGCCAGCAGCCAGGGGGGGGCCAAAAACATTCAGTACTTC
NA	TRBD1	TRBV4-2	TRBJ1-5	CASSQSGTGLNQPQHF	TGTGCCAGCAGCCAGTCGGGGACAGGACTTAATCAGCCCCAGCATTTT
NA	NA	TRBV3-1/TRBV3-2	TRBJ1-2	CASSHETTVFIITYGYTF	TGTGCCAGCAGCCACGAAACGACAGTTTTTATCATAACCTATGGCTACACCTTC
few	NA	TRBV4-3	TRBJ1-1	CASSQAGRDTEAFF	TGCGCCAGCAGCCAAGCGGGCAGGGACACTGAAGCTTTCTTT
few	TRBD1	TRBV7-9	TRBJ2-7	CASSADRVEQYF	TGTGCCAGCAGCGCCGACAGGGTCGAGCAGTACTTC